These 32 T cell receptor beta chains were all obtained from the same sample, sequenced in a study of T cell changes during pregnancy in multiple sclerosis. Using immunoSEQ multiplex PCR, the repertoire was profiled, and TCRdb retains in-frame clones only, with some absent. This sample has more than 8,000 clones; 70% to 90% occur once, and the top ten carry roughly a tenth. Material: CD8+ T cells from peripheral blood mononuclear cells, obtained in the first trimester of pregnancy. The receptor source for this set is a female donor in good health, enrolled as a control in a pregnancy study.

The V and J genes are TRBV9 and TRBJ1-1; maybe TRBD1 (6 bases). This CDR3 comprises 14 residues. V dropped 2 bases and J dropped 0 bases, with 8 bases sitting between them. Germline CDR1 reads SGDLS; CDR2 reads YYNGEE. In nucleotides, the CDR3 is TGTGCCAGCAGCGTGGGACAAATGAACACTGAAGCTTTCTTT. Translated, it gives CASSVGQMNTEAFF.

CDR3 loop: CASRAENTDTQYF. CDR3 DNA: TGTGCCAGCAGGGCGGAAAACACAGATACGCAGTATTTT. The J gene is TRBJ2-3, the V gene TRBV2, with unresolved D. Germline V lookup: CDR1 SNHLY, CDR2 FYNNEI. This CDR3 is built from 13 residues. Trimming pared 6 bases from V and 2 bases from J, leaving 9 bases between.

The chain is built from TRBV7-9 and TRBJ2-1; TRBD1 matches at 7 bases. The CDR3 runs to 15 residues. Looked up from germline, CDR1 is SEHNR and CDR2 is FQNEAQ (reference sequence). The J segment lost 3 bases and the V segment lost 3 bases, leaving 5 bases of the junction unmatched. CDR3 nucleotide sequence: TGTGCCAGCAGCTTTCGGACAGGAGGCTACAATGAGCAGTTCTTC. Protein sequence: CASSFRTGGYNEQFF. Together with reference TRBV7-9 and TRBJ2-1, the CDR3 gives the full variable domain: DTGVSQNPRHKITKRGQNVTFRCDPISEHNRLYWYRQTLGQGPEFLTYFQNEAQLEKSRLLSDRFSAERPKGSFSTLEIQRTEQGDSAMYLCASSFRTGGYNEQFFGPGTRLTVL.

The chain is built from TRBV5-1 and TRBJ2-7, with D hard to call. V was clipped by 1 base and J by 0 bases, with 14 bases between them. The length of the CDR3 is 16 residues. Germline-derived CDR1 and CDR2 are SGHRS and YFSETQ. The DNA of the CDR3 is TGCGCCAGCAGCTTGTGGTTTCAGGTTTCCTCCTACGAGCAGTACTTC. This sequence encodes CASSLWFQVSSYEQYF.

The CDR3 protein is CAISEGGRSIDEQFF. CDR3 sequence (DNA): TGTGCCATCAGTGAAGGCGGGAGATCAATCGATGAGCAGTTCTTC. The gene calls are TRBV10-3 and TRBJ2-1; 7 bases are a match to TRBD2. Germline CDR1 is ENHRY and CDR2 is SYGVKD. The CDR3 covers 15 residues. J was trimmed by 8 bases and V by 3 bases; bases with no gene match: 10.

The CDR3 region has the DNA TGTGCCAGCAAAGAACTTCCATCCTACAATGAGCAGTTCTTC. Residues: CASKELPSYNEQFF. This chain uses TRBV27 with TRBJ2-1; D uncertain. CDR1 is MNHEY and CDR2 is SMNVEV in the germline V gene (reference sequence). This CDR3 comprises 14 residues. Trimming took 7 bases from V and 1 from J, leaving 11 bases between them.

This clone has only one observation. Here the CDR3 reads CASSESDTGELFF. Written as DNA, the CDR3 is TGTGCCAGCAGTGAATCCGACACCGGGGAGCTGTTTTTT. The chain combines TRBV25-1 with TRBJ2-2; D is undetermined. Germline CDR1 MGHDK, CDR2 SYGVNS. V lost 1 base, J lost 3 bases, and 3 bases lay in between. The CDR3 totals 13 residues.

This rearrangement joins TRBV7-9 to TRBJ1-2, with D possibly being TRBD1 (5 bases). Looked up from germline, CDR1 is SEHNR and CDR2 is FQNEAQ (reference sequence). The CDR3 extends over 15 amino acids. Trimming stripped 7 bases from V and 4 bases from J, with 19 bases between. The CDR3 here is CASTQNTAGLYGYTF. The CDR3 nucleotides are TGTGCCAGCACCCAAAACACGGCGGGACTCTATGGCTACACCTTC.

For the CDR3, the DNA is TGTGCCAGCAGCGCCGGGACAGGGGGATCCTACGAGCAGTACTTC. Encoded protein: CASSAGTGGSYEQYF. The rearrangement uses TRBV6-1 and TRBJ2-7; 11 bases are a match to TRBD1. Unmatched junction bases numbered 5, after V lost 6 bases and J lost 1 base. CDR1 and CDR2 from the germline V gene are MNHNS and SASEGT. The CDR3 sequence is 15 residues long.

This clone was detected only a few times. This rearrangement joins TRBV29-1 to TRBJ2-3, with 7 positions matching TRBD2. CDR1 is SQVTM, CDR2 ANQGSEA, per germline. V dropped 6 bases and J dropped 2; count of bases not matched to a gene: 23. This CDR3 region has 19 residues. CDR3 sequence: CSVTYSGRLSGIDTDTQYF. CDR3 bases: TGCAGCGTCACCTATAGCGGGCGGCTTTCGGGAATAGACACAGATACGCAGTATTTT.

V gene TRBV4-1 combines with J gene TRBJ1-1; TRBD1 is a possible D gene (5 bases). CDR3 length: 13 residues. CDR1 is MGHRA, CDR2 YSYEKL, per germline. V was shortened by 0 bases and J by 7 bases, with 9 bases between the two germline ends. DNA of the CDR3: TGCGCCAGCAGCCAAGAGGCAGGGAATGAAGCTTTCTTT. This sequence encodes CASSQEAGNEAFF.

This chain connects TRBV5-1 to TRBJ1-5, with 7 bases lining up with TRBD1. The CDR3 has 15 amino acids. With 0 bases clipped from V and 3 bases from J, the junction kept 3 bases outside the gene matches. Germline V CDR1 and CDR2: SGHRS, YFSETQ. The CDR3 DNA follows: TGCGCCAGCAGCTTGGGGACAGGTTTCAATCAGCCCCAGCATTTT. This codes for CASSLGTGFNQPQHF.

By share, this clone ranks as large (0.1 to 1%). The chain carries TRBV27 and TRBJ1-1; D is unresolved. The germline V gene has CDR1 MNHEY and CDR2 SMNVEV (reference sequence). The CDR3 has 12 amino acids. V was cut by 4 bases and J by 6 bases, with 9 bases left in between. CDR3 DNA sequence: TGTGCCAGCAGTTCATTAGGAGCTGAAGCTTTCTTT. Residues: CASSSLGAEAFF.

This rearrangement joins TRBV4-2 to TRBJ2-1; maybe TRBD2 (7 bases). Germline CDR1 and CDR2: LGHNA and YNFKEQ. The CDR3 has 15 residues. V lost 0 bases and J 4 bases, leaving 10 bases between the germline ends. The CDR3 DNA reads as TGTGCCAGCAGCCAAGAGAAGGGGGGGTACAATGAGCAGTTCTTC. Translating it yields CASSQEKGGYNEQFF.

This chain links TRBV5-3 with TRBJ1-1, with 7 bases that match TRBD1. TRBV5-3 is sorted into the ORF group, with uncertain function. Trimming removed 1 base from V and 4 bases from J; junction bases left unmatched: 13. The CDR3 is 17 amino acids. CDR3 nucleotide sequence: TGTGCCAGAAGCTTGAGAGGGACAGCCTTTCTGGGCACTGAAGCTTTCTTT. This codes for CARSLRGTAFLGTEAFF.

The chain carries TRBV7-9 and TRBJ2-7; 8 nucleotides line up with TRBD2. The V gene's germline CDR1 is SEHNR and CDR2 FQNEAQ (reference sequence). The CDR3 loop spans 13 amino acids. V was clipped by 2 bases and J by 3 bases; unmatched bases: 0. CDR3 protein: CASSLLAGYEQYF. In DNA form, the CDR3 reads TGTGCCAGCAGCTTACTAGCGGGCTACGAGCAGTACTTC.

The V and J genes are TRBV4-2 and TRBJ2-7, with 8 bases lining up with TRBD2. This CDR3 has 16 amino acids. Germline V gives CDR1 LGHNA, CDR2 YNFKEQ. Trimming at V came to 0 bases and at J to 3 bases, leaving 7 bases not matched to a gene. The CDR3 loop reads CASSQETEREFYEQYF. In nucleotides, the CDR3 is TGTGCCAGCAGCCAAGAAACCGAGCGGGAGTTCTACGAGCAGTACTTC.

This clone has just a few counts. V and J are TRBV5-4 and TRBJ2-1; 7 bases are a match to TRBD2. CDR1 and CDR2 (germline): SGHNT, YYREEE (reference sequence). This CDR3 comprises 13 residues. J lost 5 bases, V lost 3 bases, and 2 bases had no gene match. The CDR3 DNA is TGTGCCAGCAGCTGGGAGGGCCACAATGAGCAGTTCTTC. This gives the protein CASSWEGHNEQFF.

The chain recombines TRBV5-4 with TRBJ2-7, with TRBD2 as a possible D gene (6 bases). The V gene lost 0 bases and the J gene lost 2 bases, with 12 bases spanning the gap. The germline CDR1 and CDR2 sequences are SGHNT and YYREEE (reference sequence). The length of the CDR3 is 15 residues. CDR3 sequence (DNA): TGTGCCAGCAGCTTGGAAAGCGGAGGGGCCTACGAGCAGTACTTC. Translating it yields CASSLESGGAYEQYF.

The V call is TRBV6-1, the J call TRBJ1-5; D ambiguous. The germline gives CDR1 MNHNS, CDR2 SASEGT. The CDR3 runs 15 residues. V dropped 2 bases and J dropped 0 bases, with 8 bases sitting between them. CDR3 sequence: CASSELAGSNQPQHF. In nucleotides, the CDR3 is TGTGCCAGCAGTGAACTCGCAGGTAGCAATCAGCCCCAGCATTTT.

Points on this clone: The CDR3 carries no conserved terminal phenylalanine or tryptophan, so it likely arises from a read error. This chain uses TRBV28 with TRBJ1-2; D might be TRBD1 (6 bases). CDR1 MDHEN and CDR2 SYDVKM come from the germline V gene. V lost 1 base and J 4 bases, leaving 10 bases between the germline ends. There are 14 residues in the CDR3. Here the CDR3 reads CASSLSGASYGYTL. The CDR3 DNA is TGTGCCAGCAGTTTATCAGGGGCGAGCTATGGCTACACCCTC.

A remark on this clone: In the same sample, other DNA sequences code for this CDR3. J is TRBJ2-5 and V is TRBV6-1, with D possibly TRBD1 on 5 matching bases. The CDR3 totals 14 residues. V was clipped by 2 bases and J by 2 bases, with 9 bases between them. From germline, CDR1 is MNHNS and CDR2 SASEGT. The CDR3 protein is CASSEWAGQETQYF. CDR3 DNA: TGTGCCAGCAGTGAATGGGCAGGGCAAGAGACCCAGTACTTC.

V usage is TRBV28 and J usage is TRBJ2-5; possible D gene TRBD2, 6 bases. The germline V gene encodes CDR1 MDHEN and CDR2 SYDVKM. Trimming took 3 bases from V and 4 from J, leaving 15 bases between them. CDR3 length: 15 amino acids. The CDR3 protein is CASSFGGNRRETQYF. As DNA, the CDR3 is TGTGCCAGCAGTTTCGGAGGGAACCGTCGAGAGACCCAGTACTTC. The variable domain in full, with the rest retrieved from reference TRBV28 and TRBJ2-5, is DVKVTQSSRYLVKRTGEKVFLECVQDMDHENMFWYRQDPGLGLRLIYFSYDVKMKEKGDIPEGYSVSREKKERFSLILESASTNQTSMYLCASSFGGNRRETQYFGPGTRLLVL.

The chain joins TRBV28 to TRBJ1-4; 11 bases map to TRBD1. Germline-derived CDR1 and CDR2 are MDHEN and SYDVKM. The CDR3 has 18 amino acids. V lost 6 bases and J lost 8; bases outside the gene matches: 17. This chain's CDR3 is CASSSGDRGFGIREKLFF. The DNA for the CDR3 is TGTGCCAGCAGCTCTGGGGACAGGGGGTTTGGGATAAGGGAAAAACTGTTTTTT.

This rearrangement joins TRBV18 to TRBJ2-3; possibly TRBD1 for D (5 bases). V was cut by 3 bases and J by 3 bases, with 7 bases left in between. The CDR3 length is 13 residues. Germline-derived CDR1 and CDR2 are KGHSH and LQKENI. CDR3 nucleotide sequence: TGTGCCAGCTCACCGACAGTAACAGATACGCAGTATTTT. Its protein is CASSPTVTDTQYF.

The chain carries TRBV19 and TRBJ2-1, with D unclear. Between the trimmed V and J ends, which lost 5 bases and 6 bases, there was a span of 5 bases. The CDR3 is 11 residues long. In germline, CDR1 is LNHDA, CDR2 SQIVND (reference sequence). The CDR3 DNA follows: TGTGCCAGTAGTCTCTTCAATGAGCAGTTCTTC. It translates to CASSLFNEQFF.

The V and J genes are TRBV19 and TRBJ1-1; a weak D match, TRBD1 (6 bases). Germline lookup yields CDR1 LNHDA and CDR2 SQIVND (reference sequence). This CDR3 is 14 amino acids long. Trimming stripped 10 bases from V and 0 bases from J, with 15 bases between. The CDR3 sequence: CATLDSKMNTEAFF. CDR3 sequence (DNA): TGTGCCACCTTGGACAGTAAGATGAACACTGAAGCTTTCTTT.

The genes are TRBV6-6 and TRBJ1-1; tentatively, D is TRBD1 (6 bases). The germline V gene encodes CDR1 MNHNY and CDR2 SVGAGI (reference sequence). Trimming left V 8 bases short and J 5 bases short, with 15 bases between. The CDR3 length is 13 residues. The CDR3 coding sequence is TGTGCCAGCGCGGACAGAGGATATACTGAAGCTTTCTTT. Protein: CASADRGYTEAFF.

The V call is TRBV4-2, the J call TRBJ2-2; 8 bases map to TRBD1. This CDR3 is 15 amino acids long. Germline assignment: CDR1 LGHNA and CDR2 YNFKEQ. Trimming at V came to 8 bases and at J to 3 bases, leaving 8 bases not matched to a gene. The CDR3 bases are TGTGCCAGCCTCGAAGGGGGACAGGACACCGGGGAGCTGTTTTTT. Amino acids: CASLEGGQDTGELFF.

J is TRBJ1-6 and V is TRBV5-4; 7 bases fit TRBD1. Germline lookup yields CDR1 SGHNT and CDR2 YYREEE (reference sequence). Trimming took 4 bases from V and 9 from J; bases not matched to a gene: 7. This CDR3 is built from 14 residues. As DNA, the CDR3 is TGTGCCAGCAGCCCGACAGGGCCGGGTTCACCCCTCCACTTT. Translated: CASSPTGPGSPLHF. Drawing the rest from reference TRBV5-4 and TRBJ1-6, the complete variable domain is ETGVTQSPTHLIKTRGQQVTLRCSSQSGHNTVSWYQQALGQGPQFIFQYYREEENGRGNFPPRFSGLQFPNYSSELNVNALELDDSALYLCASSPTGPGSPLHFGNGTRLTVT.

The chain has TRBV27 and TRBJ1-5, with D possibly matching TRBD1 (6 bases). The germline V gene has CDR1 MNHEY and CDR2 SMNVEV (reference sequence). V was trimmed by 2 bases and J by 4 bases, leaving 9 bases between them. CDR3 length: 14 amino acids. CDR3 DNA sequence: TGTGCCAGCAGTTTAAGGGGGGGAAATCAGCCCCAGCATTTT. This gives the protein CASSLRGGNQPQHF.

The V call is TRBV12-5, the J call TRBJ2-1; D gene uncertain. Trimming took off 4 bases at V and 10 bases at J, with 11 bases between the two ends. This CDR3 comprises 12 residues. Germline CDR1 LGHNT, CDR2 FRNRAP. CDR3 protein: CASGWLSEEQFF. CDR3 coding DNA: TGTGCTAGTGGTTGGCTCTCCGAAGAGCAGTTCTTC.